This T cell receptor (beta chain) was sequenced during a study of T cell responses to AZD1222 COVID-19 vaccine. General study points: Sampling captured repertoires only after the peak T cell response. Baseline antibody screening turned up just five to seven seropositive AZD1222 recipients. Vaccine-associated CD4 TCRs ranged over spike, dominating at 160-218 and 743-854.

A remark on this clone: Its antigen is not known.

With V trimmed by 0 bases and J by 5 bases, 9 bases remained unmatched. This CDR3 comprises 18 residues. Germline CDR1 and CDR2: LGHDT and YNNKEL (reference sequence). Here immunoSEQ multiplex PCR was the method, and the copy in TCRdb shows in-frame clones only, minus some. The sample lists around 100,000 clones, over 75% occurring once. This TCR derives from an adult in good health. The chain employs TRBV3-1 (or the pseudogene TRBV3-2) and TRBJ2-3; 12 bases fit TRBD2. Here the sequenced sample was peripheral blood, taken on day 0 of AZD1222 vaccination. CDR3 residues: CASSQEDRLAGARDTQYF. The CDR3 DNA reads as TGTGCCAGCAGCCAAGAGGACCGACTAGCGGGAGCGAGAGATACGCAGTATTTT.